The table lists the clone carrying this TCR beta chain with a few counts. Donation came from healthy Caucasian individuals in Russia who were aged 6 to 90. Germline trimming cut 5 bases from V and 4 bases from J; bases unmatched to any gene: 14. CDR3 length: 17 amino acids. It was with a sample-barcoded 5' primer and a J-beta primer mix that a second PCR of roughly 7 to 12 cycles was run. A single record per CDR3 protein comes from TCRdb applying MiXCR to the 5' RACE reads. The sample has 780,000 or so distinct CDR3 sequences, 56% seen once. This entry is derived from a study of blood T cells in healthy people across ages.

The V and J genes are TRBV12-3 or TRBV12-4 and TRBJ2-4; 7 positions agree with TRBD1. The TCR was taken from a middle-aged man in good health. Material: blood. The CDR3 DNA sequence: TGTGCCAGCAGTCCCAAAGGCTCGGGGACAGAGAAAAACATTCAGTACTTC. Its protein product is CASSPKGSGTEKNIQYF.